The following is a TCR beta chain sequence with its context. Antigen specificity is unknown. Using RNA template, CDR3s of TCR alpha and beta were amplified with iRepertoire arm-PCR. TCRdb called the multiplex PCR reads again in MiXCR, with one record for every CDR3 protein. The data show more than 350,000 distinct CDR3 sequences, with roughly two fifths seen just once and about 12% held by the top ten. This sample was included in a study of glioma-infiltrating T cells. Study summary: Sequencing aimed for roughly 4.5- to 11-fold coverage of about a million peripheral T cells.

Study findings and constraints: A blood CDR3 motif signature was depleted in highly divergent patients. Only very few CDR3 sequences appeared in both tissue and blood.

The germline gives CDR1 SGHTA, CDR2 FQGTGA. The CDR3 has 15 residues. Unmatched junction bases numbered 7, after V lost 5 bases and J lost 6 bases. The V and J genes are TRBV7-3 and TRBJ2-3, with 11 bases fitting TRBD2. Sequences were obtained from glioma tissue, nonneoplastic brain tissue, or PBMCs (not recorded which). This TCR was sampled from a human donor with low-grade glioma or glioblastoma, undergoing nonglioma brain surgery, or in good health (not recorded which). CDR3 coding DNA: TGTGCCAGCAGCCAGACTAGCGGGATGCTCGATACGCAGTATTTT. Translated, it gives CASSQTSGMLDTQYF. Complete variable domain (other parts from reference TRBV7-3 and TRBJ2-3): GAGVSQTPSNKVTEKGKYVELRCDPISGHTALYWYRQSLGQGPEFLIYFQGTGAADDSGLPNDRFFAVRPEGSVSTLKIQRTERGDSAVYLCASSQTSGMLDTQYFGPGTRLTVL.